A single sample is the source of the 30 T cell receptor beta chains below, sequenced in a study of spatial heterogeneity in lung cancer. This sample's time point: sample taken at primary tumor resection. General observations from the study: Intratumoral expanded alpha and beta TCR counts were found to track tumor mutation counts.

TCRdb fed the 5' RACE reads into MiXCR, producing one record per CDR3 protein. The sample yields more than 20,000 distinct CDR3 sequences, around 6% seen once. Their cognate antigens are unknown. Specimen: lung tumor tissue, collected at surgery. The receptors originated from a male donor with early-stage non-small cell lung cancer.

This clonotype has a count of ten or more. The CDR3 sequence is CASSKRTGDTEAFF. CDR3 bases: TGTGCCAGCAGTAAACGGACAGGCGACACTGAAGCTTTCTTT. The chain recombines TRBV27 with TRBJ1-1; 7 nucleotides match TRBD1. The CDR3 is made up of 14 amino acids. CDR1 is MNHEY and CDR2 is SMNVEV in the germline V gene (reference sequence). Losses at the gene ends were 5 bases for V and 3 bases for J; bases not matched to a gene: 6.

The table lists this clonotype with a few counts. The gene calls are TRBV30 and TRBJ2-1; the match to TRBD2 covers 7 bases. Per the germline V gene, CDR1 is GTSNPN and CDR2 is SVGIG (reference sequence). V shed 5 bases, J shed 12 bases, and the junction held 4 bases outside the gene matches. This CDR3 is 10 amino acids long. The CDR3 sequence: CAWGLDRQFF. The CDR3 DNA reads TGTGCCTGGGGACTAGATCGGCAGTTCTTC.

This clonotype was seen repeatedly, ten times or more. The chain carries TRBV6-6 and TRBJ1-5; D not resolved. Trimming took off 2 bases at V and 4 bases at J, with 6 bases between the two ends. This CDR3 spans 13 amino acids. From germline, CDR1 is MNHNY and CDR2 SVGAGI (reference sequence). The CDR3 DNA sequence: TGTGCCAGCAGTTACAGGCGTAATCAGCCCCAGCATTTT. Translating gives CASSYRRNQPQHF.

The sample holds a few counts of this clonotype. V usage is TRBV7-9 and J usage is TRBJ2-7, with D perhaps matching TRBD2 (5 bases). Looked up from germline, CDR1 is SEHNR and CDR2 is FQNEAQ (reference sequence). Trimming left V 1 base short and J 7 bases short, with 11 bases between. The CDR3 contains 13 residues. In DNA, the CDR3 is TGTGCCAGCAGCTTAGGTGGGAGAGGGGAGCAGTACTTC. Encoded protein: CASSLGGRGEQYF.

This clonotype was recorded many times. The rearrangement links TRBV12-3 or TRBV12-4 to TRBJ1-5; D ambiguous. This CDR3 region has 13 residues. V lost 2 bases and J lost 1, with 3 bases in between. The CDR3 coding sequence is TGTGCCAGCAGTTTAAACAGCAATCAGCCCCAGCATTTT. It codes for CASSLNSNQPQHF.

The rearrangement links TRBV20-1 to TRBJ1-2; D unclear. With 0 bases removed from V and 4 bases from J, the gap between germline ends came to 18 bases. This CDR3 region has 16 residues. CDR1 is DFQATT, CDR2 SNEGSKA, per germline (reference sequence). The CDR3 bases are TGCAGTGCTAGAGATGAGAACAGCCCGGGCATCTATGGCTACACCTTC. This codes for CSARDENSPGIYGYTF.

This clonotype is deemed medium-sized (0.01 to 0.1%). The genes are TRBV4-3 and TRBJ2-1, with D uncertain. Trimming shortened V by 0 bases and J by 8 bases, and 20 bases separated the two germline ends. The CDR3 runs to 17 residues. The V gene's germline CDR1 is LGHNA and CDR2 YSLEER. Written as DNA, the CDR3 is TGCGCCAGCAGCCAAGACTTTACCTCAATCGGCGCCGATGAGCAGTTCTTC. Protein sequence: CASSQDFTSIGADEQFF.

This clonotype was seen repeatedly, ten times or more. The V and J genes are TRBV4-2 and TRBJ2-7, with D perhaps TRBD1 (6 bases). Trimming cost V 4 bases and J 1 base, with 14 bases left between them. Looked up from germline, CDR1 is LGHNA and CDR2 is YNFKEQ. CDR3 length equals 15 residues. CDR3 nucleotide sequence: TGTGCCAGCAGCCGGGAACGACAGGCGTCCTACGAGCAGTACTTC. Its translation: CASSRERQASYEQYF.

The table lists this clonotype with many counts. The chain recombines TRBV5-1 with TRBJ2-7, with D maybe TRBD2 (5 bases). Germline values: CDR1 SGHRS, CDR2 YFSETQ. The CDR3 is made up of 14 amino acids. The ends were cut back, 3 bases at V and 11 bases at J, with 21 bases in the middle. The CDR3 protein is CASSSFDKNGEKYF. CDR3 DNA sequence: TGCGCCAGCAGCTCCTTCGACAAGAACGGGGAAAAGTACTTC.

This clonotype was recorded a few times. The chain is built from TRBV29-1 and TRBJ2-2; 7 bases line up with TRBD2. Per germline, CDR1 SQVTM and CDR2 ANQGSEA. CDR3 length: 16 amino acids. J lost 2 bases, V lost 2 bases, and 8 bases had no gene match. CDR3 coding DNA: TGCAGCGTTGAAAGGGAGGGCACTTCAAACACCGGGGAGCTGTTTTTT. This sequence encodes CSVEREGTSNTGELFF.

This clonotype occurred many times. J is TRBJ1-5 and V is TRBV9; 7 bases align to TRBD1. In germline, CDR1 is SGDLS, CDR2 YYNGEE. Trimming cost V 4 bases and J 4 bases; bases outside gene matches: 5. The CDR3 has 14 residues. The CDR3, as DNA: TGTGCCAGCAGCCCGACAGGGCGTAATCAGCCCCAGCATTTT. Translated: CASSPTGRNQPQHF.

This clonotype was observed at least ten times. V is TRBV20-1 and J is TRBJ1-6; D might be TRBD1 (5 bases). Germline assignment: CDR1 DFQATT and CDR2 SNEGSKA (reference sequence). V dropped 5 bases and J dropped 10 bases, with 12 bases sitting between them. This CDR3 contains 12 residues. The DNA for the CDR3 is TGCAGTGCTCCCCAAGGGGTGTCACCCCTCCACTTT. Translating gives CSAPQGVSPLHF.

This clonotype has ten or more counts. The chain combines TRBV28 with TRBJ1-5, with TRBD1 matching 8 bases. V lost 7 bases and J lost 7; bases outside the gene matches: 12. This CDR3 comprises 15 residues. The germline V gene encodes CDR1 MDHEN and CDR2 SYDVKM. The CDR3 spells CASTPTDRGFQPQHF. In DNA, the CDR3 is TGTGCCAGCACCCCTACCGACAGGGGCTTCCAGCCCCAGCATTTT.

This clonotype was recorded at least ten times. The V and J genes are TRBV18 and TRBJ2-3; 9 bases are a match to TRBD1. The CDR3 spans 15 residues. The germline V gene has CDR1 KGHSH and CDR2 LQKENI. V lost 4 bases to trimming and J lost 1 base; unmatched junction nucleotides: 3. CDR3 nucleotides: TGTGCCAGCTCACTACAGGGGGCAGGCACAGATACGCAGTATTTT. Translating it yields CASSLQGAGTDTQYF. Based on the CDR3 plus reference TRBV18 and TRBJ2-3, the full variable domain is NAGVMQNPRHLVRRRGQEARLRCSPMKGHSHVYWYRQLPEEGLKFMVYLQKENIIDESGMPKERFSAEFPKEGPSILRIQQVVRGDSAAYFCASSLQGAGTDTQYFGPGTRLTVL.

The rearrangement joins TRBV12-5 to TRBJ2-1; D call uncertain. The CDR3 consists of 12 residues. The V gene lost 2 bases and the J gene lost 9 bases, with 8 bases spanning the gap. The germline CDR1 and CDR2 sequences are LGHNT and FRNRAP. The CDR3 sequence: CASGLPLGEQFF. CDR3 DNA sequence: TGTGCTAGTGGTTTGCCCCTGGGTGAGCAGTTCTTC.

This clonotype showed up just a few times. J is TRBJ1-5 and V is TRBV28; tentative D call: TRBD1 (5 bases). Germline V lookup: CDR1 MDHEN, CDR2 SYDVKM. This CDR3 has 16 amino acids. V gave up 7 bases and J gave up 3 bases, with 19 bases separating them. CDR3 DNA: TGTGCCAGCATTCGGCAGGGCGGAAGAATCAATCAGCCCCAGCATTTT. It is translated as CASIRQGGRINQPQHF.

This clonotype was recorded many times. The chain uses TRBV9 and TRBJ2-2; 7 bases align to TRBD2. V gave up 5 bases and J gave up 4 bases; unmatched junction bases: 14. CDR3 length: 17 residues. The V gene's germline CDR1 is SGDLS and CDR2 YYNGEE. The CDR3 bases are TGTGCCAGCAGACCGGACCGCTCGACGGGGGGCACCGGGGAGCTGTTTTTT. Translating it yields CASRPDRSTGGTGELFF.

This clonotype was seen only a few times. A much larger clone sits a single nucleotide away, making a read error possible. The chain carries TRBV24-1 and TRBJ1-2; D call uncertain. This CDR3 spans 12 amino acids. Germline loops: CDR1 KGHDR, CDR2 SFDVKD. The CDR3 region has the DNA TGTACCACCAGTGATTTTTCATATGGCTACACCTTC. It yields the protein CTTSDFSYGYTF.

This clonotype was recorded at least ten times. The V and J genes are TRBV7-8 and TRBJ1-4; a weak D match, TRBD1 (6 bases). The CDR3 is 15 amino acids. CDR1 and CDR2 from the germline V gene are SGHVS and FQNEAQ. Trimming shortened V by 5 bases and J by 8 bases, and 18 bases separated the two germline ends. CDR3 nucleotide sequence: TGTGCCAGCAGCCCCGAGGGGGGGGTAGGAGAAAAACTGTTTTTT. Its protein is CASSPEGGVGEKLFF.

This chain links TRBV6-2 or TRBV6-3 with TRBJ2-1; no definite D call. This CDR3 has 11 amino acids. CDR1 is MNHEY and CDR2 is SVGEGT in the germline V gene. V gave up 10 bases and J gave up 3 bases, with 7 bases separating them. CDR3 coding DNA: TGTGCCACGACCTTCTACAATGAGCAGTTCTTC. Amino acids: CATTFYNEQFF.

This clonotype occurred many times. Here the CDR3 DNA reads TGTGCCAGCAGTGAGGGCCAGCAGGGCCAAAATTACGAGCAGTACTTC. Translated, it gives CASSEGQQGQNYEQYF. The chain couples TRBV2 to TRBJ2-7; D possibly corresponds to TRBD1 (5 bases). The CDR3 runs 16 residues. Germline-derived CDR1 and CDR2 are SNHLY and FYNNEI. V lost 3 bases and J 4 bases, leaving 19 bases between the germline ends.

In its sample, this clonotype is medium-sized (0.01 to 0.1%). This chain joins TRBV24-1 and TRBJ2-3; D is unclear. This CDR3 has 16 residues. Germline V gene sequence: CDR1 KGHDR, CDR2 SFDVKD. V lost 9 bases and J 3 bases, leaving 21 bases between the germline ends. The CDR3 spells CATAEPGMVGTDTQYF. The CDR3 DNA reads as TGTGCCACCGCAGAGCCTGGTATGGTTGGAACAGATACGCAGTATTTT.

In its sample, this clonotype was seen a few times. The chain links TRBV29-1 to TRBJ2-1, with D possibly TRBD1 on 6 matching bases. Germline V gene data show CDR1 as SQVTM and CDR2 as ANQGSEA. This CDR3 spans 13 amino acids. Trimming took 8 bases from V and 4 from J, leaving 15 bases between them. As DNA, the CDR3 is TGCAGCCAAACCGGGACAATTTACAATGAGCAGTTCTTC. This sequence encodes CSQTGTIYNEQFF.

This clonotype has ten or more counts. The CDR3 loop is CASSLDGRGQPQHF. In DNA form, the CDR3 reads TGTGCCAGCAGTCTCGACGGCCGCGGTCAGCCCCAGCATTTT. The chain joins TRBV2 to TRBJ1-5; no firm D call. CDR3 length: 14 amino acids. The V gene's germline CDR1 is SNHLY and CDR2 FYNNEI. Deletions cut 5 bases from V and 6 bases from J, with 14 bases between.

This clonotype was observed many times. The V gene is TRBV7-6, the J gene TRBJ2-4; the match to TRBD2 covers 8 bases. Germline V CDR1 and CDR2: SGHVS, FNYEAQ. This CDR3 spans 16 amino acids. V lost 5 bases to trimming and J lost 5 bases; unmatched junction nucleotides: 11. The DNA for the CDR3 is TGTGCCAGCAGCGTAGGGTATAGCGGGGTCCAAAACATTCAGTACTTC. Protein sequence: CASSVGYSGVQNIQYF.

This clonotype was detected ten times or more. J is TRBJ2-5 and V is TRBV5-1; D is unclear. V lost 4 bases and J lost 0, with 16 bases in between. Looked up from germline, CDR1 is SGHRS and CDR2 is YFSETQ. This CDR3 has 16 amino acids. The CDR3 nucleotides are TGCGCCAGCAGCGCCCGATTTACATCAGACCAAGAGACCCAGTACTTC. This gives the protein CASSARFTSDQETQYF. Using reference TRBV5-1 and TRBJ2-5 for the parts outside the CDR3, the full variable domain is KAGVTQTPRYLIKTRGQQVTLSCSPISGHRSVSWYQQTPGQGLQFLFEYFSETQRNKGNFPGRFSGRQFSNSRSEMNVSTLELGDSALYLCASSARFTSDQETQYFGPGTRLLVL.

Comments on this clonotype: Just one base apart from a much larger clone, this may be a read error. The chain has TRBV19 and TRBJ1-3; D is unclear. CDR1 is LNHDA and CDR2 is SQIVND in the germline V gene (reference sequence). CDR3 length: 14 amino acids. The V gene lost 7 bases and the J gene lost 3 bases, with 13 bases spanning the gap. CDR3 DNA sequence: TGTGCCAGTATCAGTTGGGCGTTTGGAAACACCATATATTTT. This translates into CASISWAFGNTIYF.

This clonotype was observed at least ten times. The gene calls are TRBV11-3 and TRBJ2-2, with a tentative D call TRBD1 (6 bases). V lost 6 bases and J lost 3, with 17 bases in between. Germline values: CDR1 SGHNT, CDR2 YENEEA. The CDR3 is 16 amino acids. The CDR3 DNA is TGTGCCAGCAGTCAAAGAACAGGGTCCCACACCGGGGAGCTGTTTTTT. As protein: CASSQRTGSHTGELFF.

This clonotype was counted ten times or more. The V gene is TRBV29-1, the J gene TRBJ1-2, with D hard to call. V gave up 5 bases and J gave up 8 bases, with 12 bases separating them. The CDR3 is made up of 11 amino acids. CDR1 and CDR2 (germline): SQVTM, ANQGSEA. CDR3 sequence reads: CSVRATQGYTF. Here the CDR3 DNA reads TGCAGCGTTCGGGCAACCCAAGGCTACACCTTC.

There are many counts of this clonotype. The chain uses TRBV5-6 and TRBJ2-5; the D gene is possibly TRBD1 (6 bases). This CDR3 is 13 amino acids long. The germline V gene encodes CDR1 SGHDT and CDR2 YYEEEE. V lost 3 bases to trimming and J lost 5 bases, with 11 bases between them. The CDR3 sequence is CASSSNRVETQYF. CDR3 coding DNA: TGTGCCAGCAGCTCAAACAGGGTGGAGACCCAGTACTTC. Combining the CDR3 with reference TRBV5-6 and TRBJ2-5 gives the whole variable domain DAGVTQSPTHLIKTRGQQVTLRCSPKSGHDTVSWYQQALGQGPQFIFQYYEEEERQRGNFPDRFSGHQFPNYSSELNVNALLLGDSALYLCASSSNRVETQYFGPGTRLLVL.